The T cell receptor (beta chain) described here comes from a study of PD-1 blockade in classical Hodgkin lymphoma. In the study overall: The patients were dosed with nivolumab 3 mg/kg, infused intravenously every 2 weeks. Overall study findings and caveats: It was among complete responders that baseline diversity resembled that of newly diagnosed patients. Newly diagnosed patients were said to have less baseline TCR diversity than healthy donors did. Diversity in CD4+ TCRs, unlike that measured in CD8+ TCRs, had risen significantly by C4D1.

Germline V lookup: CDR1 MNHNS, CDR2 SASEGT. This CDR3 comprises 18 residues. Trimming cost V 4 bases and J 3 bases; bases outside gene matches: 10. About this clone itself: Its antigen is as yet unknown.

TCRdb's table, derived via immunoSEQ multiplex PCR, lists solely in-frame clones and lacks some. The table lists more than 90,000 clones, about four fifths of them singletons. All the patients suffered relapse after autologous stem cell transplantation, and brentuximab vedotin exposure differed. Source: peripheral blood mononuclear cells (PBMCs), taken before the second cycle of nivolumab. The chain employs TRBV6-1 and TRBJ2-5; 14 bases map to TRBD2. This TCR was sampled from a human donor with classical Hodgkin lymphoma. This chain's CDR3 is CASSARRRGLAGEETQYF. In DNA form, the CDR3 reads TGTGCCAGCAGTGCCAGAAGGAGGGGACTAGCGGGAGAAGAGACCCAGTACTTC.